These 14 T cell receptor beta chains share one sample of origin, sequenced in a study of CD8 T cells in Susac syndrome. Random hexamers were used to reverse transcribe the RNA input (about 0.45 to 1 ug). MiXCR was run by TCRdb on the immunoSEQ multiplex PCR reads, yielding one entry per CDR3 protein. The table includes 110,000 or so distinct CDR3 sequences, about 96% detected once. Material for sequencing was CD4+ T cells from PBMCs. The receptors here all came from a human donor in good health.

V and J are TRBV29-1 and TRBJ2-3; either TRBD1 or TRBD2 may fit D (5 bases each). Trimming took off 6 bases at V and 2 bases at J, with 18 bases between the two ends. CDR1 is SQVTM and CDR2 is ANQGSEA in the germline V gene. The CDR3 runs 15 residues. The CDR3 reads CSVHRTLMNTDTQYF. CDR3 sequence (DNA): TGCAGCGTCCACAGGACTCTCATGAACACAGATACGCAGTATTTT.

V is TRBV5-1 and J is TRBJ2-3; 7 positions match TRBD1. There are 13 residues in the CDR3. After removal of 4 bases from V and 4 bases from J, the junction contained 3 bases not matched to a gene. Germline CDR1 SGHRS, CDR2 YFSETQ. The CDR3 coding sequence is TGCGCCAGCAGCCCGGACAGGCCAGATACGCAGTATTTT. Amino acids: CASSPDRPDTQYF.

The chain has TRBV4-2 and TRBJ1-6, with D possibly matching TRBD1 (5 bases). The germline gives CDR1 LGHNA, CDR2 YNFKEQ. V was pared by 4 bases and J by 8 bases, with 24 bases between. The CDR3 consists of 18 residues. CDR3 protein: CASSPEPRQQLKHSPLHF. The CDR3 DNA reads TGTGCCAGCAGCCCCGAACCGAGACAGCAGCTAAAACATTCACCCCTCCACTTT.

V usage is TRBV7-3 and J usage is TRBJ2-3; D is unclear. Trimming cost V 3 bases and J 5 bases, with 9 bases left between them. Germline lookup yields CDR1 SGHTA and CDR2 FQGTGA. There are 13 residues in the CDR3. The CDR3 coding sequence is TGTGCCAGCAGCTTCCGGGCTGAAGATACGCAGTATTTT. It translates to CASSFRAEDTQYF.

This clonotype showed up just once. V gene TRBV29-1 combines with J gene TRBJ2-2, with no clear D. The CDR3 spans 13 residues. V lost 4 bases and J 2 bases, leaving 8 bases between the germline ends. CDR1 is SQVTM and CDR2 is ANQGSEA in the germline V gene. The CDR3 spells CSVGRTNTGELFF. DNA for the CDR3: TGCAGCGTTGGGAGAACCAACACCGGGGAGCTGTTTTTT.

The CDR3 here is CASSLRGWTLTGYTF. The CDR3 bases are TGTGCCAGCAGCTTAAGAGGTTGGACACTCACCGGCTACACCTTC. The chain has TRBV7-2 and TRBJ1-2, with a tentative D call TRBD1 (5 bases). The CDR3 consists of 15 residues. With 2 bases removed from V and 8 bases from J, the gap between germline ends came to 18 bases. Germline CDR1 SGHTA, CDR2 FQGNSA.

The chain couples TRBV29-1 to TRBJ1-2; weak D call: TRBD1 (6 bases). This CDR3 is built from 10 residues. Germline V gives CDR1 SQVTM, CDR2 ANQGSEA. V was pared by 7 bases and J by 6 bases, with 9 bases between. In DNA form, the CDR3 reads TGCAGCGCCGGACAGAATGGCTACACCTTC. Its translation: CSAGQNGYTF.

This chain uses TRBV15 with TRBJ2-1, with 7 bases aligning to TRBD1. The V and J ends lost 0 bases and 4 bases, in that order; junction bases with no gene match: 3. The CDR3 extends over 15 amino acids. CDR1 LNHNV and CDR2 YYDKDF come from the germline V gene (reference sequence). CDR3 amino acids: CATSRDRGKYNEQFF. The CDR3 DNA follows: TGTGCCACCAGCAGAGACAGGGGGAAGTACAATGAGCAGTTCTTC.

V is TRBV7-2 and J is TRBJ1-1, with no clear D. The CDR3 sequence is 14 residues long. V lost 5 bases and J 2 bases, leaving 12 bases between the germline ends. Germline CDR1 SGHTA, CDR2 FQGNSA. The CDR3 coding sequence is TGTGCCAGCAGCCTTTACCCCGCTAACACTGAAGCTTTCTTT. Amino acid sequence: CASSLYPANTEAFF. The entire variable domain, with the rest obtained from reference TRBV7-2 and TRBJ1-1, is as follows: GAGVSQSPSNKVTEKGKDVELRCDPISGHTALYWYRQSLGQGLEFLIYFQGNSAPDKSGLPSDRFSAERTGGSVSTLTIQRTQQEDSAVYLCASSLYPANTEAFFGQGTRLTVV.

The chain couples TRBV11-2 to TRBJ2-3; D may be TRBD2 (6 bases). The CDR3 is 21 residues long. V was pared by 4 bases and J by 0 bases, with 29 bases between. Germline V lookup: CDR1 SGHAT, CDR2 FQNNGV. The CDR3 region has the DNA TGTGCCAGCAGCTATCCCCCCCCCGGGAGTATCCGTAGGGGAAGCACAGATACGCAGTATTTT. Amino acid sequence: CASSYPPPGSIRRGSTDTQYF. Together with reference TRBV11-2 and TRBJ2-3, the CDR3 gives the full variable domain: EAGVAQSPRYKIIEKRQSVAFWCNPISGHATLYWYQQILGQGPKLLIQFQNNGVVDDSQLPKDRFSAERLKGVDSTLKIQPAKLEDSAVYLCASSYPPPGSIRRGSTDTQYFGPGTRLTVL.

The chain has TRBV13 and TRBJ2-7, with 9 bases identical to TRBD1. With V trimmed by 4 bases and J by 2 bases, 9 bases remained unmatched. The CDR3 totals 16 residues. In germline, CDR1 is PRHDT, CDR2 FYEKMQ (reference sequence). CDR3 nucleotide sequence: TGTGCCAGCAGCTCCATAACGGGACAGGGTACCTACGAGCAGTACTTC. Translation: CASSSITGQGTYEQYF. Looking up the rest from reference TRBV13 and TRBJ2-7 gives the full variable domain: AAGVIQSPRHLIKEKRETATLKCYPIPRHDTVYWYQQGPGQDPQFLISFYEKMQSDKGSIPDRFSAQQFSDYHSELNMSSLELGDSALYFCASSSITGQGTYEQYFGPGTRLTVT.

The chain couples TRBV6-2 or TRBV6-3 to TRBJ1-2; 8 bases map to TRBD1. J gave up 3 bases and V 4 bases, and 1 base lay outside the gene matches. Germline lookup yields CDR1 MNHEY and CDR2 SVGEGT. CDR3 length equals 13 residues. CDR3 in DNA: TGTGCCAGCAGTTCGGACAGGGACTATGGCTACACCTTC. Encoded protein: CASSSDRDYGYTF.

This chain joins TRBV7-9 and TRBJ2-7; TRBD2 aligns across 12 bases. The J segment lost 5 bases and the V segment lost 5 bases, leaving 4 bases of the junction unmatched. The CDR3 sequence is 14 residues long. Germline V lookup: CDR1 SEHNR, CDR2 FQNEAQ (reference sequence). In DNA form, the CDR3 reads TGTGCCAGCAGCATGACTAGCGGGAGAAACGAGCAGTACTTC. It translates to CASSMTSGRNEQYF.

This sequence joins TRBV25-1 and TRBJ2-5; 12 bases agree with TRBD1. Trimming took 3 bases from V and 5 from J; bases not matched to a gene: 4. The CDR3 runs 15 residues. CDR1 is MGHDK, CDR2 SYGVNS, per germline. CDR3 loop: CASSDGTGGVETQYF. In DNA form, the CDR3 reads TGTGCCAGCAGTGATGGGACAGGGGGCGTCGAGACCCAGTACTTC.